This TCR beta chain was sequenced during a study of blood T cell repertoires in COVID-19. Turning to the study itself: Some COVID-19 samples were acute and others convalescent; all came from the United States, Italy and Spain. Sample material is recorded as cDNA or gDNA derived from T cells, B-cell-depleted T cells, or PBMCs.

Clones were read by immunoSEQ multiplex PCR, and TCRdb kept only the in-frame ones, dropping some. The sample consists of roughly 57,000 clones, around nine tenths of them appearing once. The CDR3 runs to 15 residues. J lost 7 bases, V lost 1 base, and 5 bases had no gene match. Germline CDR1 is LNHDA and CDR2 is SQIVND (reference sequence). The TCR was taken from a woman aged 55-69 years with COVID-19, enrolled during active disease. The material sequenced was peripheral blood. The rearrangement links TRBV19 to TRBJ1-5, with TRBD1 matching 9 bases. The CDR3 sequence: CASSIGGQGSQPQHF. In DNA form, the CDR3 reads TGTGCCAGTAGTATAGGGGGACAGGGATCACAGCCCCAGCATTTT.